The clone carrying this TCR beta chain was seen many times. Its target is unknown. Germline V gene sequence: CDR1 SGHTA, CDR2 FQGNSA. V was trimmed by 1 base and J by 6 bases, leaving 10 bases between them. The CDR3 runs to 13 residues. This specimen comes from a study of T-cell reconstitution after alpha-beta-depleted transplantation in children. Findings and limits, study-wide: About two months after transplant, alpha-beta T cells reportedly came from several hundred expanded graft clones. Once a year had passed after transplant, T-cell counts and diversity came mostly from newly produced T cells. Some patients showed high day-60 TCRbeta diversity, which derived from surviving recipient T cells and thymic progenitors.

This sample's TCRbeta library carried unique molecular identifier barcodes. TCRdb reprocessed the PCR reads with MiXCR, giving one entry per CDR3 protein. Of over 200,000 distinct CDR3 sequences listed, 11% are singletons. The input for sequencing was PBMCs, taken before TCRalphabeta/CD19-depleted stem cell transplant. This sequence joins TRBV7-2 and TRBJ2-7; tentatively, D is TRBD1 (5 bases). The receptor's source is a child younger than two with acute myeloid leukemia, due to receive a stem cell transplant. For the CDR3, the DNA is TGTGCCAGCAGCTTAGTAACAGGCGCCGAGCAGTACTTC. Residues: CASSLVTGAEQYF.